The 23 T cell receptor beta chains given below trace back to one sample, sequenced in a study of T cells in tuberculosis. TCRdb's table, derived via immunoSEQ multiplex PCR, lists solely in-frame clones and lacks some. Of more than 40,000 clones listed, around 94% were seen once; the top ten hold about 2%. Source material: PBMCs. The source is a donor between 10 and 35 years old with latent tuberculosis or without tuberculosis infection. Some clones in this sample may be carry-over from other donors' samples.

The chain carries TRBV4-1 and TRBJ1-1; D is unclear. The germline V and J ends were trimmed by 2 bases and 0 bases, with 13 bases remaining between them. CDR1 is MGHRA and CDR2 is YSYEKL in the germline V gene. The CDR3 length is 16 residues. The CDR3, as DNA: TGCGCCAGCAGCCAATCTGTCTGGCAGATGAACACTGAAGCTTTCTTT. This translates into CASSQSVWQMNTEAFF.

This clone was detected once. This chain connects TRBV11-2 to TRBJ2-7; TRBD2 matches 10 bases. The CDR3 runs to 16 residues. Trimming at V came to 2 bases and at J to 3 bases, leaving 7 bases not matched to a gene. Germline CDR1 is SGHAT and CDR2 is FQNNGV. CDR3 region: CASSLPQLAGGYEQYF. CDR3 DNA: TGTGCCAGCAGCTTACCCCAATTAGCGGGAGGCTACGAGCAGTACTTC.

The gene calls are TRBV5-4 and TRBJ2-5; D possibly corresponds to TRBD2 (6 bases). CDR3 length: 14 residues. The germline CDR1 and CDR2 sequences are SGHNT and YYREEE (reference sequence). V was pared by 5 bases and J by 2 bases, with 13 bases between. The CDR3 loop reads CASREGTAQETQYF. CDR3 coding DNA: TGTGCCAGCAGGGAGGGGACTGCGCAAGAGACCCAGTACTTC.

This clone was detected only once. The genes are TRBV6-5 and TRBJ2-7, with 8 positions matching TRBD1. Germline loops: CDR1 MNHEY, CDR2 SVGAGI. V lost 2 bases to trimming and J lost 2 bases; unmatched junction nucleotides: 2. This CDR3 has 14 residues. The CDR3 reads CASSYGQGPYEQYF. CDR3 nucleotide sequence: TGTGCCAGCAGTTACGGACAGGGCCCCTACGAGCAGTACTTC.

The chain joins TRBV13 to TRBJ2-7; 7 bases map to TRBD2. The germline CDR1 and CDR2 sequences are PRHDT and FYEKMQ (reference sequence). V was pared by 5 bases and J by 2 bases, with 6 bases of the junction left unmatched. The CDR3 totals 14 residues. Written as DNA, the CDR3 is TGTGCCAGCAGCCCCGGGGGACTACCCTACGAGCAGTACTTC. Its protein is CASSPGGLPYEQYF.

The chain recombines TRBV5-1 with TRBJ2-5; the match to TRBD2 covers 15 bases. CDR3 size: 17 residues. With V trimmed by 4 bases and J by 4 bases, 8 bases remained unmatched. The germline gives CDR1 SGHRS, CDR2 YFSETQ. CDR3 nucleotide sequence: TGCGCCAGCAGCCCCGGACTAGCGGGAGGGCCTGGAGAGACCCAGTACTTC. Its translation: CASSPGLAGGPGETQYF. The full variable domain, in which reference TRBV5-1 and TRBJ2-5 provide the parts outside the CDR3, is KAGVTQTPRYLIKTRGQQVTLSCSPISGHRSVSWYQQTPGQGLQFLFEYFSETQRNKGNFPGRFSGRQFSNSRSEMNVSTLELGDSALYLCASSPGLAGGPGETQYFGPGTRLLVL.

This rearrangement joins TRBV14 to TRBJ2-2; 9 bases match TRBD2. The germline V gene encodes CDR1 SGHDN and CDR2 FVKESK. After removal of 2 bases from V and 3 bases from J, the junction contained 4 bases not matched to a gene. This CDR3 is 16 amino acids long. CDR3 residues: CASSQSSGKDTGELFF. Written as DNA, the CDR3 is TGTGCCAGCAGCCAATCTAGCGGGAAAGACACCGGGGAGCTGTTTTTT.

In nucleotides, the CDR3 is TGCGCCAGCAGCTTAACAGGGTTACAAGAGACCCAGTACTTC. This sequence encodes CASSLTGLQETQYF. The V and J genes are TRBV5-1 and TRBJ2-5; TRBD1 is a possible D gene (6 bases). Trimming took off 2 bases at V and 2 bases at J, with 10 bases between the two ends. The CDR3 has 14 amino acids. Germline V gene lookup returns CDR1 SGHRS and CDR2 YFSETQ.

CDR3 loop: CASSPRTANYGYTF. The CDR3, as DNA: TGTGCCAGCAGCCCTAGGACAGCTAACTATGGCTACACCTTC. V is TRBV27 and J is TRBJ1-2; possibly TRBD1 for D (6 bases). The CDR3 has 14 amino acids. Deletions cut 6 bases from V and 0 bases from J, with 11 bases between. Germline V lookup: CDR1 MNHEY, CDR2 SMNVEV (reference sequence).

The chain carries TRBV5-4 and TRBJ1-2, with D maybe TRBD1 (6 bases). V was trimmed by 4 bases and J by 2 bases, leaving 9 bases between them. Germline V CDR1 and CDR2: SGHNT, YYREEE (reference sequence). This CDR3 region has 13 residues. This CDR3 is CASSPDRNYGYTF. In DNA form, the CDR3 reads TGTGCCAGCAGCCCTGACAGGAACTATGGCTACACCTTC.

The V gene is TRBV5-1, the J gene TRBJ2-7, with D perhaps TRBD1 (5 bases). Between the trimmed V and J ends, which lost 3 bases and 4 bases, there was a span of 17 bases. CDR1 is SGHRS, CDR2 YFSETQ, per germline. CDR3 length: 15 amino acids. CDR3 bases: TGCGCCAGCAGCTCTCAAGCTCAGGGAAAATACGAGCAGTACTTC. It translates to CASSSQAQGKYEQYF. Using reference TRBV5-1 and TRBJ2-7 for the parts outside the CDR3, the full variable domain is KAGVTQTPRYLIKTRGQQVTLSCSPISGHRSVSWYQQTPGQGLQFLFEYFSETQRNKGNFPGRFSGRQFSNSRSEMNVSTLELGDSALYLCASSSQAQGKYEQYFGPGTRLTVT.

The chain has TRBV5-8 and TRBJ2-1; 9 nucleotides line up with TRBD1. The V gene's germline CDR1 is SGHTS and CDR2 YDEGEE. The trim removed 1 base at V and 3 bases at J, leaving 2 bases unmatched. This CDR3 has 15 amino acids. This CDR3 reads CASSLRDRVYNEQFF. The DNA for the CDR3 is TGTGCCAGCAGCTTGCGGGACAGGGTCTACAATGAGCAGTTCTTC.

The rearrangement uses TRBV29-1 and TRBJ2-4, with 8 bases aligning to TRBD2. The CDR3 is made up of 17 amino acids. CDR1 is SQVTM, CDR2 ANQGSEA, per germline. V shed 1 base and J 0 bases; nucleotides not matched to a gene: 8. CDR3 protein: CSVEAVSGKLAKNIQYF. Here the CDR3 DNA reads TGCAGCGTTGAAGCGGTTAGCGGGAAGTTAGCCAAAAACATTCAGTACTTC. The entire variable domain, with the rest obtained from reference TRBV29-1 and TRBJ2-4, is as follows: SAVISQKPSRDICQRGTSLTIQCQVDSQVTMMFWYRQQPGQSLTLIATANQGSEATYESGFVIDKFPISRPNLTFSTLTVSNMSPEDSSIYLCSVEAVSGKLAKNIQYFGAGTRLSVL.

The table lists this clone with a count of one. V is TRBV7-3 and J is TRBJ2-1; a possible D gene is TRBD1 (5 bases). V lost 1 base, J lost 0 bases, and 10 bases lay in between. This CDR3 comprises 16 residues. CDR1 is SGHTA and CDR2 is FQGTGA in the germline V gene. In DNA, the CDR3 is TGTGCCAGCAGCTTAATGGGGCAGAGCTCCTACAATGAGCAGTTCTTC. It translates to CASSLMGQSSYNEQFF.

This chain connects TRBV28 to TRBJ1-1; D possibly corresponds to TRBD1 (5 bases). Germline values: CDR1 MDHEN, CDR2 SYDVKM. Between the trimmed V and J ends, which lost 8 bases and 1 base, there was a span of 5 bases. This CDR3 has 11 residues. CDR3 amino acids: CASGQNTEAFF. The CDR3 nucleotides are TGTGCCAGCGGACAGAACACTGAAGCTTTCTTT.

The chain recombines TRBV7-2 with TRBJ2-3; TRBD2 matches 10 bases. Germline trimming cut 5 bases from V and 6 bases from J; bases unmatched to any gene: 11. The CDR3 length is 16 residues. Germline V lookup: CDR1 SGHTA, CDR2 FQGNSA. The CDR3 sequence is CASSPLLAGAGDTQYF. CDR3 sequence (DNA): TGTGCCAGCAGCCCGCTGCTAGCGGGAGCAGGCGATACGCAGTATTTT.

The chain is built from TRBV28 and TRBJ1-1; D is perhaps TRBD1 (5 bases). The CDR3 sequence is 14 residues long. V was cut by 3 bases and J by 4 bases, with 12 bases left in between. Germline V gene lookup returns CDR1 MDHEN and CDR2 SYDVKM. The CDR3 DNA reads TGTGCCAGCAGTTTCCAGGGAGGTGCCACTGAAGCTTTCTTT. Its translation is CASSFQGGATEAFF.

The gene calls are TRBV4-3 and TRBJ1-6, with D possibly matching TRBD1 (6 bases). Germline V gene data show CDR1 as LGHNA and CDR2 as YSLEER. The CDR3 length is 15 residues. V was pared by 5 bases and J by 7 bases, with 15 bases between. DNA of the CDR3: TGCGCCAGCAGCTACAGAACGGGACAAAATTCACCCCTCCACTTT. Translation: CASSYRTGQNSPLHF.

J is TRBJ2-5 and V is TRBV28, with a possible D match to TRBD1 (6 bases). From germline, CDR1 is MDHEN and CDR2 SYDVKM. The CDR3 contains 14 residues. The V gene lost 5 bases and the J gene lost 5 bases, with 15 bases spanning the gap. This CDR3 is CASSSRDTVETQYF. Here the CDR3 DNA reads TGTGCCAGCAGTAGCCGGGACACGGTGGAGACCCAGTACTTC.

This chain uses TRBV7-8 with TRBJ1-5; 9 bases fit TRBD1. The CDR3 loop spans 15 amino acids. The V and J ends lost 3 bases and 5 bases, in that order; junction bases with no gene match: 5. The germline gives CDR1 SGHVS, CDR2 FQNEAQ. CDR3 nucleotides: TGTGCCAGCAGCTTTACAGGGGGCAAGGATCAGCCCCAGCATTTT. Protein sequence: CASSFTGGKDQPQHF.

The J gene is TRBJ2-5, the V gene TRBV7-3, with D unresolved. CDR3 length: 14 amino acids. Trimming removed 5 bases from V and 0 bases from J, with 10 bases in between. Germline CDR1 reads SGHTA; CDR2 reads FQGTGA. Written as DNA, the CDR3 is TGTGCCAGCAGCCCGACTCGGAACCAAGAGACCCAGTACTTC. Translated, it gives CASSPTRNQETQYF.

The V call is TRBV10-1, the J call TRBJ2-5; 7 bases map to TRBD1. Germline trimming cut 6 bases from V and 0 bases from J; bases unmatched to any gene: 13. Germline V gene sequence: CDR1 WNHNN, CDR2 SYGVQD (reference sequence). This CDR3 contains 17 residues. CDR3 sequence reads: CASSSTAGTDNQETQYF. CDR3 nucleotides: TGCGCCAGCAGCTCCACCGCCGGGACAGACAACCAAGAGACCCAGTACTTC.

The CDR3 sequence: CASSLAQGAYTEAFF. For the CDR3, the DNA is TGTGCCAGCAGTTTAGCCCAGGGGGCCTACACTGAAGCTTTCTTT. The chain carries TRBV27 and TRBJ1-1; 8 positions match TRBD1. CDR1 is MNHEY, CDR2 SMNVEV, per germline (reference sequence). This CDR3 spans 15 amino acids. Unmatched junction bases numbered 5, after V lost 2 bases and J lost 3 bases.